The entry below gives a single T cell receptor (beta chain) sequence along with its context. The CDR3 extends over 12 amino acids. Per the germline V gene, CDR1 is MGHDK and CDR2 is SYGVNS. V was trimmed by 1 base and J by 4 bases, leaving 4 bases between them. Amplification targeted TCR beta CDR3 regions from RNA transcripts. Primed by the HTBI set, a first-round RT-PCR was run on the TCR CDR3. TCRdb re-derived calls from the multiplex PCR reads in MiXCR, one entry per CDR3 protein. This sample has some 270,000 distinct CDR3 sequences, with 13% found just once. The data originate from a study of T cells in Graves' hyperthyroidism and ophthalmopathy.

This receptor was identified in a woman younger than 45 with Graves' hyperthyroidism that later progressed to Graves' ophthalmopathy. The chain has TRBV25-1 and TRBJ2-5; no firm D call. Sample: blood. CDR3 protein: CASSESRETQYF. CDR3 DNA sequence: TGTGCCAGCAGTGAATCAAGAGAGACCCAGTACTTC. Full variable domain (missing parts from reference TRBV25-1 and TRBJ2-5): EADIYQTPRYLVIGTGKKITLECSQTMGHDKMYWYQQDPGMELHLIHYSYGVNSTEKGDLSSESTVSRIRTEHFPLTLESARPSHTSQYLCASSESRETQYFGPGTRLLVL.